Below are 13 T cell receptor beta chains sequenced from a single sample in a study of shared clonotypes between healthy human individuals. Generated by immunoSEQ multiplex PCR, the TCRdb table keeps only in-frame clones and is missing some. The sample yields some 2.3 million clones, more than 85% seen once. Sequenced sample: naive CD4+ T cells from PBMCs. As for subset: CD45RA+ positively selected. Receptors were obtained from a man aged 18 to 29 in good health. Some clones in this sample may be carry-over from other donors' samples.

The chain uses TRBV27 and TRBJ2-5; D call uncertain. The CDR3 runs 15 residues. Trimming pared 3 bases from V and 0 bases from J, leaving 11 bases between. Germline CDR1 reads MNHEY; CDR2 reads SMNVEV (reference sequence). The CDR3 reads CASSFVGSHQETQYF. CDR3 nucleotide sequence: TGTGCCAGCAGTTTCGTCGGCAGCCACCAAGAGACCCAGTACTTC.

The table lists this clone with a count of one. The chain recombines TRBV25-1 with TRBJ2-2; 12 bases map to TRBD1. The CDR3 length is 15 residues. Germline CDR1 MGHDK, CDR2 SYGVNS. V lost 8 bases to trimming and J lost 4 bases; unmatched junction nucleotides: 5. CDR3 sequence: CASRGQGAGTGELFF. In DNA, the CDR3 is TGTGCCAGCCGGGGACAGGGGGCCGGCACCGGGGAGCTGTTTTTT.

This clone has just one count. CDR3 amino acids: CASSPGQGTETQYF. The CDR3 bases are TGTGCCAGCAGCCCCGGACAGGGTACGGAGACCCAGTACTTC. V is TRBV5-4 and J is TRBJ2-5; the match to TRBD1 covers 8 bases. Germline CDR1 reads SGHNT; CDR2 reads YYREEE (reference sequence). CDR3 length equals 14 residues. V lost 4 bases, J lost 5 bases, and 7 bases stayed unmatched.

This clone has just a few counts. The chain has TRBV28 and TRBJ1-2; no definite D call. The V gene's germline CDR1 is MDHEN and CDR2 SYDVKM. The CDR3 has 13 amino acids. Trimming removed 4 bases from V and 7 bases from J, with 13 bases in between. In DNA, the CDR3 is TGTGCCAGCAGTTCTGGGAATCGTCGTGGCTACACCTTC. Translating it yields CASSSGNRRGYTF.

The chain is built from TRBV5-1 and TRBJ1-6; TRBD1 might be the D (6 bases). Per the germline V gene, CDR1 is SGHRS and CDR2 is YFSETQ. This CDR3 is 15 amino acids long. V lost 3 bases and J 8 bases, leaving 15 bases between the germline ends. CDR3 in amino acids: CASSSGVTGDSPLHF. Written as DNA, the CDR3 is TGCGCCAGCAGCTCGGGGGTGACAGGAGATTCACCCCTCCACTTT.

The chain employs TRBV28 and TRBJ2-2; possible D gene TRBD2, 6 bases. This CDR3 is 16 amino acids long. CDR1 is MDHEN, CDR2 SYDVKM, per germline. Deletions cut 2 bases from V and 4 bases from J, with 14 bases between. The CDR3 region is CASSLGFLASTGELFF. The CDR3 nucleotides read TGTGCCAGCAGTTTAGGTTTCCTAGCGAGCACCGGGGAGCTGTTTTTT.

This clone was seen a single time. The same CDR3 is also encoded by other DNA sequences in this sample. The V and J genes are TRBV7-2 and TRBJ1-2; TRBD1 agrees at 7 bases. V lost 3 bases to trimming and J lost 0 bases; unmatched junction nucleotides: 1. Germline V CDR1 and CDR2: SGHTA, FQGNSA. This CDR3 is built from 14 residues. CDR3 loop: CASSLTGSNYGYTF. The CDR3 DNA sequence: TGTGCCAGCAGCTTGACAGGGTCTAACTATGGCTACACCTTC.

The chain employs TRBV10-1 and TRBJ1-1; no clear D gene. This CDR3 has 13 residues. Trimming shortened V by 4 bases and J by 1 base, and 7 bases separated the two germline ends. CDR1 and CDR2 (germline): WNHNN, SYGVQD (reference sequence). CDR3 DNA sequence: TGCGCCAGCAGTGTTCGGGGGAACACTGAAGCTTTCTTT. Its protein is CASSVRGNTEAFF.

The V call is TRBV18, the J call TRBJ1-1; D is possibly TRBD1 (5 bases). Germline assignment: CDR1 KGHSH and CDR2 LQKENI. The V and J ends lost 3 bases and 3 bases respectively, with 14 bases between them. The length of the CDR3 is 15 residues. CDR3 DNA sequence: TGTGCCAGCTCACCGATCCAGTCAGGGTACACTGAAGCTTTCTTT. Its protein is CASSPIQSGYTEAFF.

This chain uses TRBV28 with TRBJ2-1, with 8 bases matching TRBD2. This CDR3 region has 16 residues. J gave up 5 bases and V 3 bases, and 9 bases lay outside the gene matches. Germline lookup yields CDR1 MDHEN and CDR2 SYDVKM. The CDR3: CASSFSGAGRDNEQFF. DNA for the CDR3: TGTGCCAGCAGTTTCTCAGGCGCCGGGAGGGACAATGAGCAGTTCTTC.

The chain combines TRBV5-1 with TRBJ2-7, with 12 bases lining up with TRBD2. The trim removed 4 bases at V and 6 bases at J, leaving 8 bases unmatched. The germline V gene has CDR1 SGHRS and CDR2 YFSETQ. This CDR3 spans 15 amino acids. For the CDR3, the DNA is TGCGCCAGCAGCCAGCTAGCGGGAGGGCCCAGCGAGCAGTACTTC. This codes for CASSQLAGGPSEQYF.

In DNA, the CDR3 is TGCGCCAGCAGCGTGGGAGCGGCCAAAAACATTCAGTACTTC. It specifies CASSVGAAKNIQYF. The V gene is TRBV5-1, the J gene TRBJ2-4; D perhaps matches TRBD2 (5 bases). Trimming stripped 4 bases from V and 1 base from J, with 9 bases between. CDR3 length equals 14 residues. Germline assignment: CDR1 SGHRS and CDR2 YFSETQ.

The chain joins TRBV7-3 to TRBJ2-3; tentatively, D is TRBD1 (6 bases). Germline CDR1 SGHTA, CDR2 FQGTGA. The CDR3 is 16 residues long. Trimming stripped 2 bases from V and 4 bases from J, with 16 bases between. This CDR3 is CASSLGDRYLPDTQYF. The CDR3 DNA sequence: TGTGCCAGCAGCTTAGGAGACAGGTACCTTCCAGATACGCAGTATTTT.